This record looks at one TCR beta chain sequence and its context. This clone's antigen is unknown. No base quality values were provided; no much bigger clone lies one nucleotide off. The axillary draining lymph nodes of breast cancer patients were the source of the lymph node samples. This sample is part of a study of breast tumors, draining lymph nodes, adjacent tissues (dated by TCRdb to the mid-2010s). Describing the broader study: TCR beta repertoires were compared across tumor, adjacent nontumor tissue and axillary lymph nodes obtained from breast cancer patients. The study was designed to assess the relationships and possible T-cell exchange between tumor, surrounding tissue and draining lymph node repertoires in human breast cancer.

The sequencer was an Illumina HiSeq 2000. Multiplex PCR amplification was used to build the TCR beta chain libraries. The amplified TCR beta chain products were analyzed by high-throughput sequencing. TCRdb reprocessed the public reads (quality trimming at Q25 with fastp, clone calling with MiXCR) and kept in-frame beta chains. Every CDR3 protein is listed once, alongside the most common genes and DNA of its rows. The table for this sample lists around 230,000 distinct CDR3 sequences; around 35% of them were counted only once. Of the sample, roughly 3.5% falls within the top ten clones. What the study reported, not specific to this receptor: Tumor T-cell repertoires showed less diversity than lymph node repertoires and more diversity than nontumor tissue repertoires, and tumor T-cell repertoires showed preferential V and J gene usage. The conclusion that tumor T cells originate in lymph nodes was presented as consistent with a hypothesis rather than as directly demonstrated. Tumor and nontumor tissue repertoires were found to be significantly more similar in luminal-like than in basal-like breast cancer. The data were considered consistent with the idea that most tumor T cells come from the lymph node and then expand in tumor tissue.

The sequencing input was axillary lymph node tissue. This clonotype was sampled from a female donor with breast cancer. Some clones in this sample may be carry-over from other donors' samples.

CDR3 region: CASSHFGTDSGNTIYF. The DNA is as follows: TGTGCCAGCAGTCACTTCGGGACGGATTCTGGAAACACCATATATTTT. Rearrangement joined TRBV6-5 to TRBJ1-3; the D gene is possibly TRBD1, with 5 bases matching. The germline V gene specifies MNHEY as CDR1 and SVGAGI as CDR2. From its cysteine to its phenylalanine, the CDR3 spans 16 amino acids. The only DNA kept is the CDR3, 48 bases in frame from the first base. V sheds 5 bases and J sheds 1 base, leaving 15 bases between their ends.